These 27 T cell receptor beta chains were sequenced from one sample in a study of Ad26.COV2.S vaccination and SARS-CoV-2 variants. The assay was immunoSEQ multiplex PCR, and TCRdb's table has in-frame clones only and misses some. The data show 350,000 to 500,000 clones, with 90% seen just once and about 4.1% held by the top ten. The sample's treatment: over 15 received Ad26.COV2.S at low or high dose, single or two shots; five or six received placebo; per-sample allocation not given. On day 63 after the first injection, vaccine and placebo recipients gave samples. Sequencing used peripheral blood, obtained in a trial of Ad26.COV2.S vaccine versus placebo. These receptor sequences come from a person aged 18-60 years who received the Ad26.COV2.S COVID-19 vaccine or a placebo.

The chain is built from TRBV18 and TRBJ2-1; D is uncertain. Germline-derived CDR1 and CDR2 are KGHSH and LQKENI. The V end was cut by 3 bases, the J end by 7 bases, with 4 bases between. CDR3 length: 11 amino acids. The CDR3, as DNA: TGTGCCAGCTCACCGCAGAATGAGCAGTTCTTC. Protein sequence: CASSPQNEQFF.

The CDR3 here is CASSHLQETQYF. In DNA form, the CDR3 reads TGTGCCAGCAGCCACCTTCAAGAGACCCAGTACTTC. The rearrangement links TRBV14 to TRBJ2-5, with D unclear. The germline V and J ends were trimmed by 3 bases and 2 bases, with 4 bases remaining between them. Per the germline V gene, CDR1 is SGHDN and CDR2 is FVKESK. The CDR3 totals 12 residues.

J is TRBJ2-3 and V is TRBV4-2; the D is unclear. Deletions cut 0 bases from V and 4 bases from J, with 5 bases between. CDR1 and CDR2 from the germline V gene are LGHNA and YNFKEQ. This CDR3 contains 13 residues. DNA of the CDR3: TGTGCCAGCAGCCAAGATCTCCCAGATACGCAGTATTTT. Translation: CASSQDLPDTQYF.

This clone occurred once. The chain links TRBV9 to TRBJ1-4; D perhaps matches TRBD1 (5 bases). V lost 3 bases and J 2 bases, leaving 11 bases between the germline ends. The germline V gene encodes CDR1 SGDLS and CDR2 YYNGEE. The CDR3 runs 15 residues. The DNA of the CDR3 is TGTGCCAGCAGCGCGCAGGGTGCGACTAATGAAAAACTGTTTTTT. This sequence encodes CASSAQGATNEKLFF. The entire variable domain, with the rest obtained from reference TRBV9 and TRBJ1-4, is as follows: DSGVTQTPKHLITATGQRVTLRCSPRSGDLSVYWYQQSLDQGLQFLIQYYNGEERAKGNILERFSAQQFPDLHSELNLSSLELGDSALYFCASSAQGATNEKLFFGSGTQLSVL.

CDR3 residues: CASSPMASGGFTGELFF. As DNA, the CDR3 is TGCGCCAGCAGCCCTATGGCGAGCGGGGGCTTTACCGGGGAGCTGTTTTTT. The chain couples TRBV5-1 to TRBJ2-2, with 8 positions matching TRBD2. In germline, CDR1 is SGHRS, CDR2 YFSETQ. V gave up 4 bases and J gave up 5 bases; unmatched junction bases: 13. The length of the CDR3 is 17 residues.

V and J are TRBV24-1 and TRBJ2-3; 11 bases line up with TRBD2. This CDR3 has 17 residues. The germline gives CDR1 KGHDR, CDR2 SFDVKD. V lost 4 bases to trimming and J lost 6 bases; unmatched junction nucleotides: 11. This chain's CDR3 is CATSDPTTSGSYDTQYF. For the CDR3, the DNA is TGTGCCACCAGTGACCCCACCACTAGCGGGAGTTATGATACGCAGTATTTT.

Written as DNA, the CDR3 is TGCGCCAGCAGCTTGGGTGGGCTCTCCTACGAGCAGTACTTC. This translates into CASSLGGLSYEQYF. The chain is built from TRBV5-1 and TRBJ2-7; D gene uncertain. The CDR3 sequence is 14 residues long. V lost 0 bases and J 0 bases, leaving 7 bases between the germline ends. CDR1 SGHRS and CDR2 YFSETQ come from the germline V gene.

This clone was found once. The J gene is TRBJ1-4, the V gene TRBV18, with D maybe TRBD1 (6 bases). The V end was cut by 6 bases, the J end by 7 bases, with 21 bases between. Per germline, CDR1 KGHSH and CDR2 LQKENI. CDR3 length: 16 residues. The CDR3 nucleotides are TGTGCCAGCTCCCCGAAGGGGGGGCTACGAGGTGAAAAACTGTTTTTT. Translated, it gives CASSPKGGLRGEKLFF.

CDR3 amino acids: CASGEQYNEQFF. As DNA, the CDR3 is TGTGCTAGTGGCGAACAATACAATGAGCAGTTCTTC. This chain connects TRBV12-5 to TRBJ2-1; unclear D gene. Germline V CDR1 and CDR2: LGHNT, FRNRAP. The CDR3 totals 12 residues. Trimming removed 6 bases from V and 4 bases from J, with 7 bases in between.

This sequence joins TRBV2 and TRBJ2-7, with 9 positions matching TRBD1. The CDR3 covers 14 residues. The J segment lost 4 bases and the V segment lost 7 bases, leaving 8 bases of the junction unmatched. Per the germline V gene, CDR1 is SNHLY and CDR2 is FYNNEI. CDR3 DNA sequence: TGTGCCAGCAAAGCGGGACAGGGAATTTACGAGCAGTACTTC. Its translation is CASKAGQGIYEQYF.

V and J are TRBV3-1 (or the pseudogene TRBV3-2) and TRBJ2-6; 7 bases map to TRBD1. Looked up from germline, CDR1 is LGHDT and CDR2 is YNNKEL (reference sequence). This CDR3 has 18 amino acids. The ends lost 4 bases at V and 1 base at J; junction bases unmatched: 10. CDR3 loop: CASSLRTGSGSGANVLTF. CDR3 DNA: TGTGCCAGCAGCCTTCGGACAGGATCGGGGTCTGGGGCCAACGTCCTGACTTTC.

The rearrangement links TRBV2 to TRBJ2-3; 11 nucleotides agree with TRBD1. Trimming took 5 bases from V and 5 from J; bases not matched to a gene: 6. Germline lookup yields CDR1 SNHLY and CDR2 FYNNEI. CDR3 size: 15 residues. CDR3 in amino acids: CASSSGTGGIDTQYF. DNA of the CDR3: TGTGCCAGCAGTTCCGGGACAGGGGGTATAGATACGCAGTATTTT.

This clone was recorded only once. The chain employs TRBV29-1 and TRBJ2-3; 10 bases are a match to TRBD2. CDR1 and CDR2 from the germline V gene are SQVTM and ANQGSEA. This CDR3 has 14 amino acids. With V trimmed by 7 bases and J by 5 bases, 9 bases remained unmatched. This CDR3 is CSAESSGRGDTQYF. Written as DNA, the CDR3 is TGCAGCGCCGAATCTAGCGGGAGAGGAGATACGCAGTATTTT.

This clone has just one count. The gene calls are TRBV3-1 (or the pseudogene TRBV3-2) and TRBJ2-5, with 7 positions matching TRBD2. With 4 bases clipped from V and 5 bases from J, the junction kept 10 bases outside the gene matches. The CDR3 has 15 residues. The germline gives CDR1 LGHDT, CDR2 YNNKEL (reference sequence). The CDR3 protein is CASSPLGGSTETQYF. CDR3 nucleotides: TGTGCCAGCAGCCCTCTGGGCGGGAGTACGGAGACCCAGTACTTC.

The chain joins TRBV6-1 to TRBJ1-5; D is perhaps TRBD1 (6 bases). This CDR3 comprises 16 residues. V was shortened by 3 bases and J by 2 bases, with 14 bases between the two germline ends. Germline values: CDR1 MNHNS, CDR2 SASEGT. This CDR3 is CASSERGGVGNQPQHF. For the CDR3, the DNA is TGTGCCAGCAGTGAGAGAGGGGGGGTTGGCAATCAGCCCCAGCATTTT.

In its sample, this clone was seen once. The chain carries TRBV9 and TRBJ2-1, with 7 nucleotides matching TRBD1. The CDR3 covers 14 residues. CDR1 is SGDLS and CDR2 is YYNGEE in the germline V gene. Losses at the gene ends were 3 bases for V and 6 bases for J; bases not matched to a gene: 6. The CDR3 bases are TGTGCCAGCAGCGCCGGGACAGTACTCAATGAGCAGTTCTTC. Residues: CASSAGTVLNEQFF.

This chain joins TRBV10-3 and TRBJ2-1; D tentatively reads TRBD1 or TRBD2 (6 bases each). Trimming removed 2 bases from V and 9 bases from J, with 11 bases in between. The CDR3 contains 13 residues. Germline V CDR1 and CDR2: ENHRY, SYGVKD. CDR3 in DNA: TGTGCCATCAGTGAGGGGGGGCCTCCTGAGCAGTTCTTC. Translating gives CAISEGGPPEQFF.

In nucleotides, the CDR3 is TGTGCCACCAAGGGTGAAGACTACGAGCAGTACTTC. Translation gives CATKGEDYEQYF. The chain carries TRBV24-1 and TRBJ2-7, with no clear D. The CDR3 loop spans 12 amino acids. V lost 8 bases and J 3 bases, leaving 10 bases between the germline ends. Per the germline V gene, CDR1 is KGHDR and CDR2 is SFDVKD.

The chain carries TRBV5-1 and TRBJ1-5; D is ambiguous. Trimming removed 4 bases from V and 7 bases from J, with 18 bases in between. The CDR3 extends over 15 amino acids. In germline, CDR1 is SGHRS, CDR2 YFSETQ. The CDR3 sequence: CASSPGGGLGQPQHF. CDR3 nucleotide sequence: TGCGCCAGCAGCCCTGGAGGAGGGTTAGGGCAGCCCCAGCATTTT.

V usage is TRBV14 and J usage is TRBJ1-1; no reliable D call. Per the germline V gene, CDR1 is SGHDN and CDR2 is FVKESK. This CDR3 has 15 amino acids. With 4 bases removed from V and 3 bases from J, the gap between germline ends came to 15 bases. The CDR3 bases are TGTGCCAGCAGCCCCGAAAAGGGCCCCTACACTGAAGCTTTCTTT. This codes for CASSPEKGPYTEAFF.

This chain links TRBV5-1 with TRBJ2-7; D possibly matches TRBD1 or TRBD2 (6 bases each). The CDR3 has 15 residues. Trimming stripped 1 base from V and 5 bases from J, with 16 bases between. Germline CDR1 is SGHRS and CDR2 is YFSETQ. The chain's CDR3 is CASSLSPRGPNEQYF. CDR3 nucleotide sequence: TGCGCCAGCAGCTTGAGTCCCCGGGGGCCCAACGAGCAGTACTTC.

This chain connects TRBV9 to TRBJ2-7; 15 positions agree with TRBD2. The V segment lost 0 bases and the J segment 0 bases; nucleotides outside the gene matches: 7. Germline V gene data show CDR1 as SGDLS and CDR2 as YYNGEE. CDR3 length equals 19 residues. The CDR3 loop reads CASSVGLGLAGGFSYEQYF. Here the CDR3 DNA reads TGTGCCAGCAGCGTAGGTCTGGGACTAGCGGGAGGATTCTCCTACGAGCAGTACTTC.

This clone was seen only once. V and J are TRBV6-5 and TRBJ2-1; D is perhaps TRBD2 (6 bases). Germline V gives CDR1 MNHEY, CDR2 SVGAGI. V was clipped by 4 bases and J by 10 bases, with 17 bases between them. The CDR3 is 14 amino acids. CDR3 loop: CASSSAPTRREQFF. CDR3 nucleotide sequence: TGTGCCAGCAGTTCCGCCCCGACTAGGCGCGAGCAGTTCTTC.

This chain uses TRBV2 with TRBJ2-1; 7 bases fit TRBD2. Germline V lookup: CDR1 SNHLY, CDR2 FYNNEI. The CDR3 has 15 residues. J lost 3 bases, V lost 8 bases, and 10 bases had no gene match. CDR3 nucleotide sequence: TGTGCCAGCGGGCGGGAGTCCGGGAGCTACAATGAGCAGTTCTTC. It specifies CASGRESGSYNEQFF.

The J gene is TRBJ2-3, the V gene TRBV19; 9 bases are a match to TRBD1. The CDR3 length is 18 residues. J gave up 2 bases and V 1 base, and 10 bases lay outside the gene matches. Germline loops: CDR1 LNHDA, CDR2 SQIVND (reference sequence). CDR3 sequence reads: CASSIGTGERIVTDTQYF. CDR3 coding DNA: TGTGCCAGTAGTATAGGGACAGGGGAACGTATAGTCACAGATACGCAGTATTTT.

V and J are TRBV2 and TRBJ1-6, with D possibly matching TRBD1 (5 bases). V dropped 9 bases and J dropped 8 bases, with 14 bases sitting between them. This CDR3 contains 13 residues. Germline assignment: CDR1 SNHLY and CDR2 FYNNEI. CDR3 region: CARALGPDSPLHF. For the CDR3, the DNA is TGTGCCAGGGCACTGGGACCAGATTCACCCCTCCACTTT.

Note on this clone: Other DNA sequences in this sample translate to the same CDR3. This rearrangement joins TRBV4-1 to TRBJ2-1, with D unresolved. Germline CDR1 MGHRA, CDR2 YSYEKL. V was clipped by 0 bases and J by 0 bases, with 6 bases between them. This CDR3 has 15 amino acids. Here the CDR3 DNA reads TGCGCCAGCAGCCAAGATGCTAGCTCCTACAATGAGCAGTTCTTC. This sequence encodes CASSQDASSYNEQFF.